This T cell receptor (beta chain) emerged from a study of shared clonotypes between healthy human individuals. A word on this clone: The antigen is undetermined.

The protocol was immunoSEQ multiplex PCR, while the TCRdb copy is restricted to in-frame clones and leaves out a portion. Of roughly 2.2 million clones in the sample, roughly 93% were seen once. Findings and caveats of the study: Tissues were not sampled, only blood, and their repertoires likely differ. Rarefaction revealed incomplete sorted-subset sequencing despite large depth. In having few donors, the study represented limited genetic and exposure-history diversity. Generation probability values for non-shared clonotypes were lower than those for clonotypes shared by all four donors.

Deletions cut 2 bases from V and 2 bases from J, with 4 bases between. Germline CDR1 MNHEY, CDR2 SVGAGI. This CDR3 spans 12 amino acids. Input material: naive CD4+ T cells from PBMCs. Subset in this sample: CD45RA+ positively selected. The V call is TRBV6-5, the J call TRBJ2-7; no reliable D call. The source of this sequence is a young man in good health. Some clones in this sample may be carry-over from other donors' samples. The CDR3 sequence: CASSYRPYEQYF. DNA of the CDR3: TGTGCCAGCAGTTACCGCCCCTACGAGCAGTACTTC.